The clone carrying this T cell receptor (beta chain) was observed at least ten times. Its cognate antigen is unknown. Time point given: patch test 2, 6 weeks after DPC sensitization. Treatment indicated: therapeutic diphenylcyclopropenone sensitization with weekly scalp DPC. Trimming left V 2 bases short and J 1 base short, with 8 bases between. In germline, CDR1 is MNHEY, CDR2 SMNVEV (reference sequence). CDR3 length equals 14 residues. In the library, unique molecular identifiers were attached to individual cDNA molecules. TCRdb analysed the RACE reads with MiXCR anew, one entry per CDR3 protein. The sample shows 85,000 to 100,000 distinct CDR3 sequences, approximately 11% of them seen only once. This entry belongs to a study of human T cells and chemical hapten exposure. Findings of the study overall: A positive correlation with patch test score was found for PT1 expanded TCR counts. The formation of large CDR3 similarity clusters by expanded TCRs significantly exceeded that of controls.

V gene TRBV27 combines with J gene TRBJ1-1, with a tentative D call TRBD1 (5 bases). This TCR was recovered from a man aged 40-49 years with alopecia areata. Some clones in this sample may be carry-over from other donors' samples. Sequencing used whole blood, obtained in connection with sensitization to the hapten diphenylcyclopropenone (DPC). CDR3 sequence (DNA): TGTGCCAGCAGTTTAAACAGGAGGAACACTGAAGCTTTCTTT. Encoded protein: CASSLNRRNTEAFF.